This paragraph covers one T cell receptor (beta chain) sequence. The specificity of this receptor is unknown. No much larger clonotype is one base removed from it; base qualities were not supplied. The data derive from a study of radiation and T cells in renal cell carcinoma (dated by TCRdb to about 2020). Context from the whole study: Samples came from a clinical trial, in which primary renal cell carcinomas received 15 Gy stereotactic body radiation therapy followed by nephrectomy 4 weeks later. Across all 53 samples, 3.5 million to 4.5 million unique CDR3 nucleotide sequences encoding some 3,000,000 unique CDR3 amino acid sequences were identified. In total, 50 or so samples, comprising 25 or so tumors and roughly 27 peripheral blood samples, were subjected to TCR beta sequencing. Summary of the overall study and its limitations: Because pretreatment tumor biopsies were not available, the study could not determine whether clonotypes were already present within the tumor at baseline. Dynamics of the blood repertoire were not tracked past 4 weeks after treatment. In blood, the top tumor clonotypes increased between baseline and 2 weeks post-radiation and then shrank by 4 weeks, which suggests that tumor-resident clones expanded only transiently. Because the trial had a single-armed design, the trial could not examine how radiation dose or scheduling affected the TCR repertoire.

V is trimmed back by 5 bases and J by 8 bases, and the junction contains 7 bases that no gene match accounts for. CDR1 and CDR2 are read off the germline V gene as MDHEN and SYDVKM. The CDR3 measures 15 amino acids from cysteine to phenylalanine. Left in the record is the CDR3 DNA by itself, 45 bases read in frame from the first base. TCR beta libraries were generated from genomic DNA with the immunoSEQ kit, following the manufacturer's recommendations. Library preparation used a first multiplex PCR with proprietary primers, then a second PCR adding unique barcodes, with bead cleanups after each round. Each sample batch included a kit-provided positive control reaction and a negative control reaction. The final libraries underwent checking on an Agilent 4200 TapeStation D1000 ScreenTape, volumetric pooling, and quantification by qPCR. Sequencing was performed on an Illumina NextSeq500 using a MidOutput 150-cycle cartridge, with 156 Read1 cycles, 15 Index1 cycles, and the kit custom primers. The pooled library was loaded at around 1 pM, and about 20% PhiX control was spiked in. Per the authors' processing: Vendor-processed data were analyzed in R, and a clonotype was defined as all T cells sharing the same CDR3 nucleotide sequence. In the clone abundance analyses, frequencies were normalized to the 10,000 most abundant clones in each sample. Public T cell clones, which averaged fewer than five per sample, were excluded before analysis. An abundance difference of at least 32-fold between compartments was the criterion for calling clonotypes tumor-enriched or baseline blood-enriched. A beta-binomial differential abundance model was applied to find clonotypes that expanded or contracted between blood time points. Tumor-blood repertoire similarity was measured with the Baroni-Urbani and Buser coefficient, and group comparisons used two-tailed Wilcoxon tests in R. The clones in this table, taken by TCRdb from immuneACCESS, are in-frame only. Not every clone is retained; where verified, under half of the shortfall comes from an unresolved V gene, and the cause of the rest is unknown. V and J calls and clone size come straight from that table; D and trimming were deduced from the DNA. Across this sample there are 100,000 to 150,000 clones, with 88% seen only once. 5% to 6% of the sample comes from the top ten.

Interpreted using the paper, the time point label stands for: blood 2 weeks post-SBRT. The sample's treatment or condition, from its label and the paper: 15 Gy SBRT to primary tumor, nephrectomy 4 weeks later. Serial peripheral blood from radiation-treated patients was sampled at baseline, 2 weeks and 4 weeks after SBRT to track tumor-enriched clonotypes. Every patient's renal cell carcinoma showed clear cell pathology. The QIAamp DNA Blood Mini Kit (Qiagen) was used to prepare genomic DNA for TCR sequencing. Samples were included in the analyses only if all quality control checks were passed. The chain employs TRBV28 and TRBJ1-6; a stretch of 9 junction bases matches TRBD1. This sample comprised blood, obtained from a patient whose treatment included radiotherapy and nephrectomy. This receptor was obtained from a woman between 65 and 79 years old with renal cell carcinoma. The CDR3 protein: CASSADRGVDSPLHF. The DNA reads TGTGCCAGCAGTGCGGACAGGGGAGTTGATTCACCCCTCCACTTT.